Described below is a single T cell receptor (beta chain) sequence and its context. Its target is not known. This sample was taken from a study of OX40 agonist ivuxolimab in advanced cancers. Study conclusions and caveats: Low normalized T-cell clonal expansion was additionally recorded for some nonresponders. Expanded clones belonging to CD8+ T cells outnumbered, on average, those of CD4+.

Libraries were prepared by immunoSEQ multiplex PCR; TCRdb keeps only in-frame clonotypes and omits some of them. The sample carries about 130,000 clones, more than 85% recorded once. Germline CDR1 and CDR2: SGHRS and YFSETQ. V shed 3 bases and J 1 base; nucleotides not matched to a gene: 2. CDR3 length equals 14 residues. Blood got drawn at baseline, again on cycle 4 day 1, and then on cycle 7 day 1. This specimen was CD4+ or CD8+ T cells sorted from blood, taken in a trial of the OX40 agonist ivuxolimab. This receptor was obtained from an adult with an advanced solid tumor such as melanoma, head and neck, liver or kidney cancer. The chain carries TRBV5-1 and TRBJ2-3, with 7 bases fitting TRBD1. The CDR3, as DNA: TGCGCCAGCAGCTCAGGACAGGGCACAGATACGCAGTATTTT. The encoded protein is CASSSGQGTDTQYF.